This T cell receptor (beta chain) was captured in a study of T-cell memory formation after mild COVID-19. Overall study results and limits: The study found balanced CD4/CD8 in clones contracting day 15 to 85 and a CD4+ lean in later expanders. Cross-reactive memory apparently joined, as some responding clones appeared in pre-infection memory.

Amplification by 5'RACE using constant-segment primers produced TCR alpha and TCR beta cDNA libraries that carried sample barcodes and UMIs. TCRdb reanalysed the 5' RACE reads using MiXCR and keeps one entry per CDR3 protein. The sample lists about 55,000 distinct CDR3 sequences; 28% were seen once. In this sample, this clonotype turned up a few times. The antigen remains undetermined. The sequence was collected from a man aged 18 to 30 who had mild COVID-19 (a few samples of this study predate the infection). Cell type and time point are not known. Sequencing used PBMCs or a T cell subset sorted from them (not recorded which).

CDR3 residues: CASSSFRERHSPLHF. The DNA of the CDR3 is TGTGCCAGCAGTTCCTTCAGGGAACGGCATTCACCCCTCCACTTT. This sequence joins TRBV6-5 and TRBJ1-6; perhaps TRBD1 as D (5 bases). This CDR3 spans 15 amino acids. CDR1 is MNHEY and CDR2 is SVGAGI in the germline V gene. Trimming shortened V by 4 bases and J by 8 bases, and 15 bases separated the two germline ends.